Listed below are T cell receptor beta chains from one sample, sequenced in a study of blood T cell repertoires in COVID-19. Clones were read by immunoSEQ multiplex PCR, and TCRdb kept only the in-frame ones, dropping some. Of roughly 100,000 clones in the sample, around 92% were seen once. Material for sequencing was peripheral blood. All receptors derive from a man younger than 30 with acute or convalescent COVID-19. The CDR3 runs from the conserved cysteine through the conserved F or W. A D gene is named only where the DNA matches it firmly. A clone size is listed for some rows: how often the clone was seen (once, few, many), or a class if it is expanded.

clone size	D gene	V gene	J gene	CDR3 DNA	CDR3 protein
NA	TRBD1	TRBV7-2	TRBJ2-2	TGTGCCAGCAGTCTCAGTGGGACAGGGAACACCGGGGAGCTGTTTTTT	CASSLSGTGNTGELFF
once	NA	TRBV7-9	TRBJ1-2	TGTGCCAGCAGCCCCCGGGAAGGGGGCTATGGCTACACCTTC	CASSPREGGYGYTF
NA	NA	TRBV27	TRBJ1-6	TGTGCCAGCAGAAGAGGAGGGAACGCTTCACCCCTCCACTTT	CASRRGGNASPLHF
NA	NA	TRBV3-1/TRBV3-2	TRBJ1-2	TGTGCCAGCAGCCAAGATCAGGGTCCCGCGGGCTACACCTTC	CASSQDQGPAGYTF
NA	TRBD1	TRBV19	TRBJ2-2	TGTGCCAGTAGTATACGGACAGGGGCTAACACCGGGGAGCTGTTTTTT	CASSIRTGANTGELFF
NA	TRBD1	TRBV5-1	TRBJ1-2	TGCGCCAGCAGCCCCGGAAGGGGACAGGGGCTTTCCTTACCTTATGGCTACACCTTC	CASSPGRGQGLSLPYGYTF
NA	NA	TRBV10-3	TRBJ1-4	TGTGCCATCAGCCCGCACAGGGATAATGAAAAACTGTTTTTT	CAISPHRDNEKLFF
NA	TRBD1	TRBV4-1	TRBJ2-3	TGCGCCAGCAGCCAAGGAATGGGACAGGGCACAGATACGCAGTATTTT	CASSQGMGQGTDTQYF
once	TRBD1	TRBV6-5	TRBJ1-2	TGTGCCAGCAGCACGCAGGGACAGGTGGAAGGCTACACCTTC	CASSTQGQVEGYTF
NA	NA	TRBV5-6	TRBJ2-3	TGTGCCAGCAGCCTTGGACTGGGGGAGGTGACGCAGTATTTT	CASSLGLGEVTQYF
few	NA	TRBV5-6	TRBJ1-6	TGTGCCAGCAGCTTTCGTCGGGAAGCGATTAATTCACCCCTCCACTTT	CASSFRREAINSPLHF
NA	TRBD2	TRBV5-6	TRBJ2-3	TGTGCCAGCAGCCGACTAGCGGGTGGACTCACAGATACGCAGTATTTT	CASSRLAGGLTDTQYF
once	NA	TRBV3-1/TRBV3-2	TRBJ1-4	TGTGCCAGCAGCCTTTTAACTAGGGGGAATGAAAAACTGTTTTTT	CASSLLTRGNEKLFF
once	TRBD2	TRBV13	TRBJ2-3	TGTGCCAGCAGCTTATGGGGCGGGAGGGCAACAGATACGCAGTATTTT	CASSLWGGRATDTQYF
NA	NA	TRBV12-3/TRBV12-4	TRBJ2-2	TGTGCCAGCAGTTTAGTTGTCGGTGGGGAGCTGTTTTTT	CASSLVVGGELFF
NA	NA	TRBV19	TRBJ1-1	TGTGCCAGTAAGGAAGGGGTAAACACTGAAGCTTTCTTT	CASKEGVNTEAFF
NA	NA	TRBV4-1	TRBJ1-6	TGCGCCAGCAGCCTCCTGATGGAGGGGAGGTCCTATAATTCACCCCTCCACTTT	CASSLLMEGRSYNSPLHF
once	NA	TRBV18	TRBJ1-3	TGTGCCAGCTCACCATCGAGGTCCTCTGGAAACACCATATATTTT	CASSPSRSSGNTIYF
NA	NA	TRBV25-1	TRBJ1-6	TGTGCCAGCAGTGAAGAAATAGGGGGTAATTCACCCCTCCACTTT	CASSEEIGGNSPLHF
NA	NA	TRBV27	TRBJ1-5	TGTGCCAGCAGTTTCCTGGACAGAAATCAGCCCCAGCATTTT	CASSFLDRNQPQHF
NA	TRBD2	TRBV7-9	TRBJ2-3	TGTGCCAGCAGCTTAGTCGTGGCTAGCGGGAGGGCAGATACGCAGTATTTT	CASSLVVASGRADTQYF
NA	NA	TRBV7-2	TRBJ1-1	TGTGCCAGCAGCCTCTCTAGAAACACTGAAGCTTTCTTT	CASSLSRNTEAFF
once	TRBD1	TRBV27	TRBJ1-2	TGTGCCAGCACCCTGCTTGCACCGGGACAGGGTTTTATCTATGGCTACACCTTC	CASTLLAPGQGFIYGYTF
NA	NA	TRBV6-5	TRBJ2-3	TGTGCCAGCAGTCCAGCGCAAGATACGCAGTATTTT	CASSPAQDTQYF
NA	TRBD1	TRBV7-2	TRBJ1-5	TGTGCCAGCAGCGCATACAGGGGTGATCAGCCCCAGCATTTT	CASSAYRGDQPQHF
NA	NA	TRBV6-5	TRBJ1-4	TGTGCCAGCAGTTACGAGAGCAACAGGGTCAATGAAAAACTGTTTTTT	CASSYESNRVNEKLFF
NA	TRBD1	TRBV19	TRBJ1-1	TGTGCCAGTAGTCCCTCATCGCTCGGGACAGCTTTCACTGAAGCTTTCTTT	CASSPSSLGTAFTEAFF
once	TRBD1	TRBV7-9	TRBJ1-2	TGTGCCAGCAGCCTTACTTCCGGGACAGGGGGTGGCTACACCTTC	CASSLTSGTGGGYTF
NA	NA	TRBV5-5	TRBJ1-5	TGTGCCAGCAGCTTGGACGGGTATAGCAATCAGCCCCAGCATTTT	CASSLDGYSNQPQHF
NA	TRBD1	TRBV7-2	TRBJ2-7	TGTGCCAGCAGCCTGAGGACCGGGACAGGGGGCCGCGAGCAGTACTTC	CASSLRTGTGGREQYF
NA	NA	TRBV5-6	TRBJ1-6	TGTGCCAGCAGCTTAGAGCCAAACTCGGATTCACCCCTCCACTTT	CASSLEPNSDSPLHF
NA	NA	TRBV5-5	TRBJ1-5	TGTGCCAGCAGCTTGGAAATGGGGGCAGGGGTGAATCAGCCCCAGCATTTT	CASSLEMGAGVNQPQHF
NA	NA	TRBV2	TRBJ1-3	TGTGCCAGCAGCCTCGTTGTGACAGGCTCTGGAAACACCATATATTTT	CASSLVVTGSGNTIYF
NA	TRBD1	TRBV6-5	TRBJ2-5	TGTGCCACCACCGGGACAGGGAAAGAGACCCAGTACTTC	CATTGTGKETQYF
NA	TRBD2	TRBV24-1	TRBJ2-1	TGTGCCACCAGTCGCCTAGCGGGAGTTTCCTACAATGAGCAGTTCTTC	CATSRLAGVSYNEQFF
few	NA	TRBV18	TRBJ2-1	TGTGCCAGCTCACCATCGGGAAACAATGAGCAGTTCTTC	CASSPSGNNEQFF
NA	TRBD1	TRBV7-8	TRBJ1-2	TGTGCCAGCAGCTACCGGACAGGAGCTAACTATGGCTACACCTTC	CASSYRTGANYGYTF